The 4 T cell receptor beta chains below were found in one sample sequenced in a study of T-cell memory formation after mild COVID-19. TCRdb reprocessed the 5' RACE reads via MiXCR and lists one record per CDR3 protein. The data show about 320,000 distinct CDR3 sequences, approximately 15% seen once. Sequenced sample: PBMCs or a T cell subset sorted from them (not recorded which). The receptors stem from a man aged 18 to 35 who had mild COVID-19 (a few samples of this study predate the infection). Cell type and time point are not known.

The chain joins TRBV6-5 to TRBJ2-2; D uncertain. CDR1 and CDR2 (germline): MNHEY, SVGAGI. Trimming cost V 2 bases and J 7 bases, with 11 bases left between them. This CDR3 comprises 14 residues. CDR3 region: CASSYAGVGGELFF. DNA of the CDR3: TGTGCCAGCAGTTACGCTGGGGTGGGCGGGGAGCTGTTTTTT.

This clonotype was observed many times. This sequence joins TRBV7-6 and TRBJ2-5; 9 bases map to TRBD1. The CDR3 length is 14 residues. Germline V gives CDR1 SGHVS, CDR2 FNYEAQ. Trimming cost V 6 bases and J 5 bases; bases outside gene matches: 7. The CDR3 loop is CASSSGTGRETQYF. CDR3 sequence (DNA): TGTGCCAGCAGTTCAGGGACAGGGCGTGAGACCCAGTACTTC. Full variable domain (remainder filled in from reference TRBV7-6 and TRBJ2-5): GAGVSQSPRYKVTKRGQDVALRCDPISGHVSLYWYRQALGQGPEFLTYFNYEAQQDKSGLPNDRFSAERPEGSISTLTIQRTEQRDSAMYRCASSSGTGRETQYFGPGTRLLVL.

The rearrangement links TRBV5-4 to TRBJ1-2; no definite D call. Germline CDR1 reads SGHNT; CDR2 reads YYREEE (reference sequence). The CDR3 is 14 amino acids. The V end was cut by 0 bases, the J end by 8 bases, with 14 bases between. This CDR3 reads CASSLDLVSGGYTF. CDR3 DNA sequence: TGTGCCAGCAGCTTGGATCTCGTATCGGGAGGCTACACCTTC.

The V and J genes are TRBV28 and TRBJ1-6; TRBD1 aligns across 7 bases. The V gene end was trimmed by 5 bases and the J gene end by 10 bases; junction bases not matched to a gene: 11. The CDR3 is 15 residues long. Germline values: CDR1 MDHEN, CDR2 SYDVKM. In nucleotides, the CDR3 is TGTGCCAGCAGTCCACTAGGGGGCCGGGGGTCACCCCTCCACTTT. Its protein product is CASSPLGGRGSPLHF.